Listed below are T cell receptor beta chains from one sample, sequenced in a study of T-cell memory formation after mild COVID-19. MiXCR, applied by TCRdb to the 5' RACE reads, yields one record per CDR3 protein. In the table there are roughly 120,000 distinct CDR3 sequences, about a sixth of which are singletons. Sequences were obtained from PBMCs or a T cell subset sorted from them (not recorded which). These receptors were obtained from an adult woman who had mild COVID-19 (a few samples of this study predate the infection). Cell type and time point are not known. CDR3s include the opening cysteine and the closing phenylalanine or tryptophan. A D gene is named only where the DNA matches it firmly. Clone sizes are given selectively: once, few, many, or a class where the clone is expanded.

size: many
D: TRBD1
J: TRBJ2-5
V: TRBV5-1
DNA: TGCGCCAGCAGCGGGGGACAGGGCCAAGAGACCCAGTACTTC
CDR3: CASSGGQGQETQYF

size: few
D: TRBD1
J: TRBJ1-5
V: TRBV27
DNA: TGTGCCAGCAGTTTTGGGACAGAGAATCAGCCCCAGCATTTT
CDR3: CASSFGTENQPQHF

size: .
D: .
J: TRBJ2-7
V: TRBV20-1
DNA: TGCAGTGCTAGAGATCGGCATCGCGAGCAGTACTTC
CDR3: CSARDRHREQYF

size: few
D: TRBD2
J: TRBJ2-7
V: TRBV4-3
DNA: TGCGCCAGCAGCCCTAAGGTCACTAGCGGGTCCTACGAGCAGTACTTC
CDR3: CASSPKVTSGSYEQYF

size: .
D: TRBD2
J: TRBJ2-5
V: TRBV18
DNA: TGTGCCAGCTCGCCCGGGACTAGATCAGAGACCCAGTACTTC
CDR3: CASSPGTRSETQYF

size: .
D: .
J: TRBJ1-1
V: TRBV24-1
DNA: TGTGCCACCAGTGAATCACTCGGATCCACTGAAGCTTTCTTT
CDR3: CATSESLGSTEAFF

size: .
D: .
J: TRBJ1-1
V: TRBV2
DNA: TGTGCCAGCAGCCCTATCATCGGGGGTACCGAAGCTTTCTTT
CDR3: CASSPIIGGTEAFF

size: .
D: TRBD2
J: TRBJ2-2
V: TRBV5-5
DNA: TGTGCCAGCAGCTTCCCTCTAGCGGGAGCGGGGAACACCGGGGAGCTGTTTTTT
CDR3: CASSFPLAGAGNTGELFF

size: .
D: TRBD1
J: TRBJ1-4
V: TRBV7-9
DNA: TGTGCCAGCAGCCTGTCCGGGGACAGTAATGAAAAACTGTTTTTT
CDR3: CASSLSGDSNEKLFF

size: few
D: TRBD1
J: TRBJ2-1
V: TRBV7-6
DNA: TGTGCCAGCAGCTTAGTCGGGACAGGGTACAATGAGCAGTTCTTC
CDR3: CASSLVGTGYNEQFF

size: few
D: TRBD1
J: TRBJ1-1
V: TRBV12-3/TRBV12-4
DNA: TGTACCAGCAGCCTGGCTCTAGGACAGGGGTACACTGAAGCTTTCTTT
CDR3: CTSSLALGQGYTEAFF

size: .
D: TRBD1
J: TRBJ2-2
V: TRBV20-1
DNA: TGCAGTGCAACCAGGACAGGGGAGACCGGGGAGCTGTTTTTT
CDR3: CSATRTGETGELFF

size: few
D: TRBD1
J: TRBJ2-1
V: TRBV7-8
DNA: TGTGCCAGCAGCTTCCCCGGCAGGGGGTCCCTGAGCTCCTACAATGAGCAGTTCTTC
CDR3: CASSFPGRGSLSSYNEQFF

size: few
D: .
J: TRBJ2-2
V: TRBV24-1
DNA: TGTGCCACCAGTGATTTCACGGACACCGGGGAGCTGTTTTTT
CDR3: CATSDFTDTGELFF

size: few
D: .
J: TRBJ2-1
V: TRBV5-1
DNA: TGCGCCAGCAGCTTGGAGTCCGGGGCTGTCAATGAGCAGTTCTTC
CDR3: CASSLESGAVNEQFF

size: .
D: .
J: TRBJ2-7
V: TRBV3-1
DNA: TGTGCCAGCAGCCAAGGTGAAGGGTTTAGGTTGGAGCAGTACTTC
CDR3: CASSQGEGFRLEQYF

size: few
D: TRBD2
J: TRBJ2-7
V: TRBV29-1
DNA: TGCAGCGTTGAAGCTGAGCGGGACCTCTCCTACGAGCAGTACTTC
CDR3: CSVEAERDLSYEQYF

size: .
D: .
J: TRBJ2-1
V: TRBV19
DNA: TGTGCCAGTAGGCCCTGGGTGGGAGATGATGAGCAGTTCTTC
CDR3: CASRPWVGDDEQFF

size: few
D: TRBD1
J: TRBJ2-7
V: TRBV6-5
DNA: TGTGCCAGCAGTTACTCCGGGACAGGAATCTACGAGCAGTACTTC
CDR3: CASSYSGTGIYEQYF

size: few
D: .
J: TRBJ1-2
V: TRBV20-1
DNA: TGCAGTGCTGGGGAGGGCGGAGGGAATGGCTACACCTTC
CDR3: CSAGEGGGNGYTF

size: .
D: TRBD1
J: TRBJ2-7
V: TRBV9
DNA: TGTGCCAGCAGCGTAGGACAGGGAAGGTCCTACGAGCAGTACTTC
CDR3: CASSVGQGRSYEQYF

size: .
D: TRBD1
J: TRBJ1-1
V: TRBV4-3
DNA: TGCGCCAGCAGCCAAGCTACAGGGGGCCTGAACACTGAAGCTTTCTTT
CDR3: CASSQATGGLNTEAFF

size: many
D: .
J: TRBJ1-1
V: TRBV5-5
DNA: TGTGCCAGCAGCCGGCCCGGCAGGGAGTTGGACACTGAAGCTTTCTTT
CDR3: CASSRPGRELDTEAFF